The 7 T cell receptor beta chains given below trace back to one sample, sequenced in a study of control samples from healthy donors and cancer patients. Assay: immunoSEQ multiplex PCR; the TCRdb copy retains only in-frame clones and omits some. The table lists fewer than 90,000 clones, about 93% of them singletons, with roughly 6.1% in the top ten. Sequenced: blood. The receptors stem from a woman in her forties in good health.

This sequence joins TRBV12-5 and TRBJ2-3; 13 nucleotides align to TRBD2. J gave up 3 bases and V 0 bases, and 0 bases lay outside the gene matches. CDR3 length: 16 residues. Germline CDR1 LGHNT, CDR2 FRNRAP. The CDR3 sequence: CASGLVLAGGTDTQYF. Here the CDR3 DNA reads TGTGCTAGTGGTTTGGTACTAGCGGGGGGGACAGATACGCAGTATTTT.

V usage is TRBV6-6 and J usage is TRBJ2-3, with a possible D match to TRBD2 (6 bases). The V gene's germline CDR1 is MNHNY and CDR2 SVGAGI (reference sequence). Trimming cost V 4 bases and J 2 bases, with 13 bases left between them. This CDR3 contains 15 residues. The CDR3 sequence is CASSWGVAATDTQYF. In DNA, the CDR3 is TGTGCCAGCAGTTGGGGGGTAGCGGCCACAGATACGCAGTATTTT.

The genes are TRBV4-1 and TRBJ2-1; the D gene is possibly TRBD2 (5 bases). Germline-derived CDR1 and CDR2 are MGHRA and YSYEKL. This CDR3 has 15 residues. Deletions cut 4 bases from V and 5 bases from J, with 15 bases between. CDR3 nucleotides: TGCGCCAGCAGCCCTTGGACGGGGATGAACAATGAGCAGTTCTTC. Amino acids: CASSPWTGMNNEQFF.

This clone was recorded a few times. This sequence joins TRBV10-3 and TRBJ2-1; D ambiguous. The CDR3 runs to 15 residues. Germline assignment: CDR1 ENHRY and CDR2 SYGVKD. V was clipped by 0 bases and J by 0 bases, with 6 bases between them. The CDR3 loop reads CAISESSSSYNEQFF. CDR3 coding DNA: TGTGCCATCAGTGAGTCGTCTAGCTCCTACAATGAGCAGTTCTTC.

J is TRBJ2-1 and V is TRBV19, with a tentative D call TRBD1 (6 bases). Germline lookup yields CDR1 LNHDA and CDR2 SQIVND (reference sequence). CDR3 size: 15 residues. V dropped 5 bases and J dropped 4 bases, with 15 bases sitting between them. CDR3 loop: CASSPRTVLYNEQFF. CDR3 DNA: TGTGCCAGTAGTCCCAGGACAGTATTATACAATGAGCAGTTCTTC.

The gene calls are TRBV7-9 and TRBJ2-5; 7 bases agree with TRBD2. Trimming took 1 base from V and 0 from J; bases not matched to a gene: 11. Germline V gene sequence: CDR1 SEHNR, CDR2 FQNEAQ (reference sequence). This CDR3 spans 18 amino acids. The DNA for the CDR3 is TGTGCCAGCAGCTTAGGCCTCCGGGACTACAGGTACCAAGAGACCCAGTACTTC. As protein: CASSLGLRDYRYQETQYF. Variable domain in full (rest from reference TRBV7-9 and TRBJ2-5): DTGVSQNPRHKITKRGQNVTFRCDPISEHNRLYWYRQTLGQGPEFLTYFQNEAQLEKSRLLSDRFSAERPKGSFSTLEIQRTEQGDSAMYLCASSLGLRDYRYQETQYFGPGTRLLVL.

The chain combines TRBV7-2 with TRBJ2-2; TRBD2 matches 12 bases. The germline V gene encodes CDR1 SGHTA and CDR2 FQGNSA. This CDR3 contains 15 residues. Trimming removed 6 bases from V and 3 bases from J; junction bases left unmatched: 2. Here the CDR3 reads CASSLAGGDTGELFF. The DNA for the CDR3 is TGTGCCAGCAGTCTAGCGGGAGGGGACACCGGGGAGCTGTTTTTT.